This TCR beta chain originates from a study of siplizumab effects on memory and regulatory T cells. Sequences were generated from unstimulated naive, memory, effector memory and TEMRA subsets in a few donor pairs. Points on this clone: The target antigen is unknown.

Notes on the study in general: Memory cells seemed less diverse than naive T cells, which seemed major alloresponse contributors. Only a minor fraction of alloreactive clones mapped to unstimulated subsets.

This table comes from immunoSEQ multiplex PCR, and its TCRdb copy is limited to in-frame clones, with some not included. The sample records roughly 60,000 clones, 90% to 97% being singletons. V was pared by 6 bases and J by 3 bases, with 14 bases of the junction left unmatched. Germline CDR1 and CDR2: SGHRS and YFSETQ. This CDR3 contains 17 residues. What was sequenced was naive CD8+ T cells sorted from blood. The receptor was isolated from a human donor in good health. The chain is built from TRBV5-1 and TRBJ2-2; 7 bases align to TRBD1. CDR3 amino acids: CASTWPTGVGDTGELFF. DNA of the CDR3: TGCGCCAGCACCTGGCCCACAGGGGTGGGAGACACCGGGGAGCTGTTTTTT.